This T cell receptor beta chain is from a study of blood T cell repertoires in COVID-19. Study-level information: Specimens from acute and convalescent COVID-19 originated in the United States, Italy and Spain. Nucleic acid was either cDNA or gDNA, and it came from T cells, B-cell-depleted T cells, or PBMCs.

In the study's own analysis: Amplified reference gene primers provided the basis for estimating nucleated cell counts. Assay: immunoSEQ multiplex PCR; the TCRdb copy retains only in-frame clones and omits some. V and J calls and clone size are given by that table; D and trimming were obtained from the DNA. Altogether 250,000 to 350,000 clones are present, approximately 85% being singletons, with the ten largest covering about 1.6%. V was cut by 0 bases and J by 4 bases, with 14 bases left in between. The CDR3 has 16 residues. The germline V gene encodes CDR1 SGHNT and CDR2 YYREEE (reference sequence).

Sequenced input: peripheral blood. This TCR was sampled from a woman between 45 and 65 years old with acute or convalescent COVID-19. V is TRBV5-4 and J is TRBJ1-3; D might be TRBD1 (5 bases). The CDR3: CASSLGGTRTGNTIYF. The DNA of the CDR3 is TGTGCCAGCAGCTTGGGCGGGACGAGGACCGGAAACACCATATATTTT.